One sample yielded the 11 T cell receptor beta chains listed below, sequenced in a study of blood T cell repertoires in COVID-19. The table came from immunoSEQ multiplex PCR; TCRdb's copy has only in-frame clones and leaves some out. The repertoire holds more than 200,000 clones, with around 89% as singletons. The specimen was PBMCs or T cells enriched from blood (not recorded which). The receptor set was obtained from a woman under 40 who had recovered from COVID-19.

The rearrangement uses TRBV11-3 and TRBJ2-1; 8 nucleotides agree with TRBD1. V lost 4 bases to trimming and J lost 9 bases; unmatched junction nucleotides: 5. CDR1 and CDR2 from the germline V gene are SGHNT and YENEEA. The length of the CDR3 is 13 residues. The DNA for the CDR3 is TGTGCCAGCAGCTCCACAGGGGGTAGTGAGCAGTTCTTC. It codes for CASSSTGGSEQFF.

The chain carries TRBV7-9 and TRBJ2-7; D unresolved. The V end was cut by 0 bases, the J end by 2 bases, with 8 bases between. This CDR3 region has 14 residues. In germline, CDR1 is SEHNR, CDR2 FQNEAQ (reference sequence). The CDR3 region is CASSLASPPYEQYF. The DNA for the CDR3 is TGTGCCAGCAGCTTAGCGTCTCCCCCCTACGAGCAGTACTTC.

J is TRBJ2-5 and V is TRBV21-1; the table's D call, TRBD1, has no DNA check behind it. TRBV21-1 is annotated as a pseudogene. The CDR3 length is 15 residues. The CDR3 region is CASSKEGQHQETQYF. DNA for the CDR3: TGTGCCAGCAGCAAAGAGGGACAGCACCAAGAGACCCAGTACTTC.

CDR3 residues: CASANRVPSEAFF. The CDR3 coding sequence is TGCGCCAGCGCTAACAGGGTACCTTCTGAAGCTTTCTTT. The genes are TRBV10-1 and TRBJ1-1, with D possibly TRBD1 on 6 matching bases. Germline V gives CDR1 WNHNN, CDR2 SYGVQD (reference sequence). V was cut by 8 bases and J by 6 bases, with 16 bases left in between. The CDR3 runs to 13 residues.

The chain recombines TRBV28 with TRBJ2-1, with 9 bases lining up with TRBD1. Per the germline V gene, CDR1 is MDHEN and CDR2 is SYDVKM. V was clipped by 5 bases and J by 0 bases; unmatched bases: 5. This CDR3 has 16 amino acids. The CDR3 DNA reads as TGTGCCAGCAGTCCCAACAGGGGGCGCTCCTACAATGAGCAGTTCTTC. It yields the protein CASSPNRGRSYNEQFF.

V usage is TRBV5-6 and J usage is TRBJ1-2, with 9 bases matching TRBD1. CDR3 length equals 16 residues. The trim removed 3 bases at V and 4 bases at J, leaving 10 bases unmatched. From germline, CDR1 is SGHDT and CDR2 YYEEEE. The CDR3 is CASSSRDRAPTYGYTF. The CDR3 DNA is TGTGCCAGCAGCTCCCGGGACAGGGCACCAACCTATGGCTACACCTTC.

This chain links TRBV28 with TRBJ1-4; the match to TRBD1 covers 8 bases. Per germline, CDR1 MDHEN and CDR2 SYDVKM. The CDR3 consists of 14 residues. Losses at the gene ends were 6 bases for V and 3 bases for J; bases not matched to a gene: 3. CDR3 loop: CASSSGGPNEKLFF. Written as DNA, the CDR3 is TGTGCCAGCAGCTCAGGGGGCCCTAATGAAAAACTGTTTTTT.

The rearrangement uses TRBV15 and TRBJ1-4, with TRBD1 identical over 7 bases. CDR3 length: 15 residues. J gave up 8 bases and V 2 bases, and 8 bases lay outside the gene matches. Germline values: CDR1 LNHNV, CDR2 YYDKDF (reference sequence). The DNA for the CDR3 is TGTGCCACCAGCAGAAATACAGGGGTGGGAGAAAAACTGTTTTTT. Protein: CATSRNTGVGEKLFF.

This clone was observed a single time. This chain connects TRBV5-1 to TRBJ2-7; 7 nucleotides match TRBD1. CDR1 is SGHRS and CDR2 is YFSETQ in the germline V gene. With 0 bases clipped from V and 5 bases from J, the junction kept 8 bases outside the gene matches. The CDR3 has 15 amino acids. CDR3 residues: CASSLDLGGWDEQYF. The CDR3 DNA is TGCGCCAGCAGCTTGGACTTAGGGGGCTGGGACGAGCAGTACTTC.

The chain combines TRBV30 with TRBJ2-1; TRBD2 aligns across 8 bases. Per the germline V gene, CDR1 is GTSNPN and CDR2 is SVGIG (reference sequence). The CDR3 is 16 residues long. Germline trimming cut 1 base from V and 2 bases from J; bases unmatched to any gene: 7. The CDR3 reads CAWSARTSGAYNEQFF. The CDR3 DNA follows: TGTGCCTGGAGTGCTAGAACTAGCGGAGCCTACAATGAGCAGTTCTTC.

The rearrangement joins TRBV28 to TRBJ1-2; 8 bases are a match to TRBD1. The germline CDR1 and CDR2 sequences are MDHEN and SYDVKM. The CDR3 consists of 15 residues. V shed 3 bases and J 6 bases; nucleotides not matched to a gene: 9. CDR3 sequence reads: CASSFWAGGDNGYTF. CDR3 bases: TGTGCCAGCAGTTTTTGGGCAGGGGGCGATAATGGCTACACCTTC.